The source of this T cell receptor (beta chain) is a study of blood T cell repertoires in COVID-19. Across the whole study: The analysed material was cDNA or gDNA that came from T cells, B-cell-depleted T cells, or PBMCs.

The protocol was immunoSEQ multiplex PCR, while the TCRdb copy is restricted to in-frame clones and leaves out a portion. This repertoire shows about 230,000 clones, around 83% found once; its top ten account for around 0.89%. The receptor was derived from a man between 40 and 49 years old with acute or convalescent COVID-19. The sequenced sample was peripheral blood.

The CDR3 coding sequence is TGCGCCAGCAGCCCGACCGGAGGACAGGGCTCCTACAATGAGCAGTTCTTC. Its translation is CASSPTGGQGSYNEQFF. The V call is TRBV5-1, the J call TRBJ2-1; 8 nucleotides align to TRBD1. There are 17 residues in the CDR3. From germline, CDR1 is SGHRS and CDR2 YFSETQ. After removal of 4 bases from V and 0 bases from J, the junction contained 9 bases not matched to a gene.